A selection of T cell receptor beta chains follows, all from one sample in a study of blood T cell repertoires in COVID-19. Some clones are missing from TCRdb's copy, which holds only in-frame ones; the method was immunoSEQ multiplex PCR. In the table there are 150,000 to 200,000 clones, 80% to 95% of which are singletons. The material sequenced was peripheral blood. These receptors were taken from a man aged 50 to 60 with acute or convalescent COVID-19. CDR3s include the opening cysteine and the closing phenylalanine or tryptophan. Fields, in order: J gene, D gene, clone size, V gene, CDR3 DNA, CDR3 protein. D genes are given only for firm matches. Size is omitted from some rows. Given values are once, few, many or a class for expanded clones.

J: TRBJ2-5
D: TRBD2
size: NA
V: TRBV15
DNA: TGTGCCACCAGCAGGGGTAGCGGGGGACTTAAAGAGACCCAGTACTTC
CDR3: CATSRGSGGLKETQYF

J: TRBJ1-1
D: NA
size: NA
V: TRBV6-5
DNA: TGTGCCAGCACCTTTTTCGGGGTAAGTGGTACTGAAGCTTTCTTT
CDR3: CASTFFGVSGTEAFF

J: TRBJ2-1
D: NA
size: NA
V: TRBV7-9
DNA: TGTGCCAGCAGCCTAACAGGGTTTGAGCAGTTCTTC
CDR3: CASSLTGFEQFF

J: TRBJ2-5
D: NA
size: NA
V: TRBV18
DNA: TGTGCCAGCTCACCACGCAGGAGGTTAGAGACCCAGTACTTC
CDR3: CASSPRRRLETQYF

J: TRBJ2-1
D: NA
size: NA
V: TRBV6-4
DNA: TGTGCCAGCAGTGAGCAGGCAGGGTTGAATGAGCAGTTCTTC
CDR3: CASSEQAGLNEQFF

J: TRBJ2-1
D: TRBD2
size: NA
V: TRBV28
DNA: TGTGCCAGCAGCCGTCCATTACAACTAGCGGGAGAAAATGAGCAGTTCTTC
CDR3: CASSRPLQLAGENEQFF

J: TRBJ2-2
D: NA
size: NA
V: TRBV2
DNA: TGTGCCAGCACCACTTCCGGGAGTGACGGGGAGCTGTTTTTT
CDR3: CASTTSGSDGELFF

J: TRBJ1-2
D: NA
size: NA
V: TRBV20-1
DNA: TGCAGTGCTAGTTTACAGTTCTATGGCTACACCTTC
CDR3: CSASLQFYGYTF

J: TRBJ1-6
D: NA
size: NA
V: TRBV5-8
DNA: TGTGCCAGCAGCCGTACAGGAGCCTCCTATAATTCACCCCTCCACTTT
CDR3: CASSRTGASYNSPLHF

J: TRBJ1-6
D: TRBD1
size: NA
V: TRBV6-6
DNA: TGTGCCAGCAGCTCCGGACAGGGGCTGCGGAATTCACCCCTCCACTTT
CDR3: CASSSGQGLRNSPLHF

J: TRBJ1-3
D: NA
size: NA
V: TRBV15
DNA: TGTGCCACCAGCAGAGCAGCAGGGATAGAAAACACCATATATTTT
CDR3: CATSRAAGIENTIYF

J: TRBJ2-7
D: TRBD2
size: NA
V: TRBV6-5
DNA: TGTGCCAGCAGTACTAGCGGGGGTACCTACGAGCAGTACTTC
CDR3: CASSTSGGTYEQYF

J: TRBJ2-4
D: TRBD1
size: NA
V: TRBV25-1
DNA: TGTGCCAGCAGAAGACAGGGAGAAAACATTCAGTACTTC
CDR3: CASRRQGENIQYF

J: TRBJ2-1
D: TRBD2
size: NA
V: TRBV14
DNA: TGTGCCAGCCGGGACTACTCGGCGGAGCAGTTCTTC
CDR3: CASRDYSAEQFF

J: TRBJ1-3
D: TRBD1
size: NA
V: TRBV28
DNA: TGTGCCAGCAGCACCCCGTCGGGACAGGGGGTGAACACCATATATTTT
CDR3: CASSTPSGQGVNTIYF

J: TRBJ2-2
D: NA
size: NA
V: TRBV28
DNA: TGTGCCAGCAGTTTATGGAGGCAGACCGGGGAGCTGTTTTTT
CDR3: CASSLWRQTGELFF

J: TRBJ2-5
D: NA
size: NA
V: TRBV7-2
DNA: TGTGCCAGCAGCTTAGTAACAGGGCGAGAGACCCAGTACTTC
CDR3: CASSLVTGRETQYF

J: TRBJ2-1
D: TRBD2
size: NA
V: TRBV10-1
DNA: TGCGCCAGCAGTGACCACCCGGGAGGGACCTACAATGAGCAGTTCTTC
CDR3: CASSDHPGGTYNEQFF

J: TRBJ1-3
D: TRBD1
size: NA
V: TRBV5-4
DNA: TGTGCCAGCAGCTTCGGACAGGGGGCAAGTAGAAACACCATATATTTT
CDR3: CASSFGQGASRNTIYF

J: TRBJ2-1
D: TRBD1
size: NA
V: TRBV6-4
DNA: TGTGCCAGCAGTGACTCGGACGCGGACAGGTTCTCCTACAATGAGCAGTTCTTC
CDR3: CASSDSDADRFSYNEQFF

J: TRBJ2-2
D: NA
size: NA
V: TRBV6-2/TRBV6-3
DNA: TGTGCCAGCAGTTACGGGGCCCGGATATCGAACACCGGGGAGCTGTTTTTT
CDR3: CASSYGARISNTGELFF

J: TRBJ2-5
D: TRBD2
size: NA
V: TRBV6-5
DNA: TGTGCCAGCAGGCTAGCGGTCCAAGAGACCCAGTACTTC
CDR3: CASRLAVQETQYF

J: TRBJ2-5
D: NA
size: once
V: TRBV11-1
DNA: TGTGCCAGCAGCTTAGTAGCGTCCGGAGAGACCCAGTACTTC
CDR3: CASSLVASGETQYF

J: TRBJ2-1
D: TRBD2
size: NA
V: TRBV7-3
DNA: TGTGCCAGCAGCTTAAAGTTAGCGGGAGGGCTGGGGAATGAGCAGTTCTTC
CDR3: CASSLKLAGGLGNEQFF

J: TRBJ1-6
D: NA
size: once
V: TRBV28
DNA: TGTGCCAGCAGTTTATGGGCAGGGGAGGGCAGTTCACCCCTCCACTTT
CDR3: CASSLWAGEGSSPLHF

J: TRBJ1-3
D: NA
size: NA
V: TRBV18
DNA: TGTGCCAGCTCACCCCGCACAGGGAATGGAAACACCATATATTTT
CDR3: CASSPRTGNGNTIYF

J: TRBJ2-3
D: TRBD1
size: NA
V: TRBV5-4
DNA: TGTGCCAGCAAGGGGACAGGCACAGATACGCAGTATTTT
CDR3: CASKGTGTDTQYF

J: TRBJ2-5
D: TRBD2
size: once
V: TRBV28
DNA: TGTGCCAGCAGTTTGTCGGGACTAGCCCAAGAGACCCAGTACTTC
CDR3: CASSLSGLAQETQYF

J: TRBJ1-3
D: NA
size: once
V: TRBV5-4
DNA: TGTGCCAGCAGCTTGGCTTACGGACAGGGAAACACCATATATTTT
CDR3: CASSLAYGQGNTIYF

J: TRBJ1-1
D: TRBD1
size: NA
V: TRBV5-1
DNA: TGCGCCAGCAGCGAGGACAGGCAGACTGCGGCTTTCTTT
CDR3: CASSEDRQTAAFF

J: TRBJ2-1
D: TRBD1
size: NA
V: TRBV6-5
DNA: TGTGCCAGCAGGTGGGACAGCTACAATGAGCAGTTCTTC
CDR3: CASRWDSYNEQFF

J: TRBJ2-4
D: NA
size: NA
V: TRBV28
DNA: TGTGCCAGCAAGGACAGTACTCTGGCCAAAAACATTCAGTACTTC
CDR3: CASKDSTLAKNIQYF

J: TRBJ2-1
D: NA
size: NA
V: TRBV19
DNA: TGTGCCAGTACCAAAAGCCTAGCGTCCTACGACAATGAGCAGTTCTTC
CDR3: CASTKSLASYDNEQFF

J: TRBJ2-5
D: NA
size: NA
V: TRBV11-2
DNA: TGTGCCAGCAGTTCCAAAGCGGTACAAGAGACCCAGTACTTC
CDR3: CASSSKAVQETQYF

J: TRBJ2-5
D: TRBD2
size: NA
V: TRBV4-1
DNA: TGCGCCAGCAGCCAAGGATACGGACTAGCGGGCGCCGGAGAGACCCAGTACTTC
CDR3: CASSQGYGLAGAGETQYF

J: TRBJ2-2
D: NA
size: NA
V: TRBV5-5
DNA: TGTGCCAGCAGCTTGGGCCAGCTAGTCGCGAACACCGGGGAGCTGTTTTTT
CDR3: CASSLGQLVANTGELFF

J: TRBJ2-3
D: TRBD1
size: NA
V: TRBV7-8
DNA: TGTGCCAGCAGCCCTTACAGGGGCCGCACAGATACGCAGTATTTT
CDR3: CASSPYRGRTDTQYF

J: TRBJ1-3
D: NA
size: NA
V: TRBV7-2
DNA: TGTGCCAGCAGCTTAGAGGCGTCTCTAGTCGGAAACACCATATATTTT
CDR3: CASSLEASLVGNTIYF

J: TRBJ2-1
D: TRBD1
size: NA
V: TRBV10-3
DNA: TGTGCCATCAGTGATAACAGGGGGCACAATGAGCAGTTCTTC
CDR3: CAISDNRGHNEQFF

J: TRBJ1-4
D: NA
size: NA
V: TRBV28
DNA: TGTGCCAGCAGGGGGGGGCTTGAAAAACTGTTTTTT
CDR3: CASRGGLEKLFF

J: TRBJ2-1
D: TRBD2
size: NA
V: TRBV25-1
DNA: TGTGCCAGCAGCGAAACTAGCGGGGGGGCCTGGGGGAATGAGCAGTTCTTC
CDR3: CASSETSGGAWGNEQFF